Below, 27 T cell receptor beta chains from the same sample are listed, as sequenced in a study of post-analysis software for immune sequencing data. The study, taken as a whole, reports: With TRBV5-6, TRBV5-1 and TRBV20-1 included, about five TRBV segments were more frequent in patients than in controls.

Their cognate antigens are unknown. TCR beta libraries were prepared from cDNA with unique molecular identifiers. Via MiXCR, TCRdb re-called the PCR reads, giving one row per CDR3 protein. This table has hundreds of thousands of distinct CDR3 sequences, roughly three fifths appearing once. Source material: blood. The receptors were sampled from a girl aged 2-9 years with multiple sclerosis.

The chain joins TRBV5-1 to TRBJ2-3; 9 nucleotides agree with TRBD2. The CDR3 covers 16 residues. The V gene end was trimmed by 0 bases and the J gene end by 1 base; junction bases not matched to a gene: 3. The V gene's germline CDR1 is SGHRS and CDR2 YFSETQ. The CDR3 sequence: CASSLASSGGTDTQYF. The CDR3 coding sequence is TGCGCCAGCAGCTTGGCCTCTAGCGGGGGCACAGATACGCAGTATTTT.

The chain joins TRBV12-3 or TRBV12-4 to TRBJ2-5; the D call may be TRBD1 or TRBD2 (5 bases each). The CDR3 sequence is 12 residues long. V dropped 3 bases and J dropped 5 bases, with 7 bases sitting between them. CDR3 sequence: CASSLRDETQYF. The DNA for the CDR3 is TGTGCCAGCAGTTTGAGGGACGAGACCCAGTACTTC.

This rearrangement joins TRBV7-2 to TRBJ2-3; D could derive from TRBD1 or TRBD2 (5 bases each). The CDR3 contains 16 residues. CDR1 SGHTA and CDR2 FQGNSA come from the germline V gene. The V gene lost 0 bases and the J gene lost 2 bases, with 12 bases spanning the gap. CDR3 sequence reads: CASSLAGTPTTDTQYF. CDR3 DNA sequence: TGTGCCAGCAGCTTAGCGGGGACCCCGACCACAGATACGCAGTATTTT.

This chain joins TRBV25-1 and TRBJ1-1; a weak D match, TRBD1 (5 bases). The V end lost 6 bases, the J end lost 3 bases, and 14 bases lay between the germline ends. The CDR3 has 14 amino acids. CDR1 and CDR2 from the germline V gene are MGHDK and SYGVNS. The CDR3, as DNA: TGTGCCAGCAGACCAGGCGGGGGGGACACTGAAGCTTTCTTT. Translation gives CASRPGGGDTEAFF.

The rearrangement links TRBV28 to TRBJ2-5, with a possible D match to TRBD2 (5 bases). The ends were cut back, 10 bases at V and 11 bases at J, with 14 bases in the middle. The CDR3 loop spans 10 amino acids. Germline V gene sequence: CDR1 MDHEN, CDR2 SYDVKM. Here the CDR3 DNA reads TGTGCCACCTCACGGGGTGAGCAGTACTTC. As protein: CATSRGEQYF.

This clonotype was counted only a few times. The V gene is TRBV10-3, the J gene TRBJ2-1, with 9 bases lining up with TRBD2. The CDR3 contains 16 residues. V shed 4 bases, J shed 5 bases, and the junction held 9 bases outside the gene matches. Germline assignment: CDR1 ENHRY and CDR2 SYGVKD. The CDR3 nucleotides read TGTGCCATCAGTGGGGGTAGGACTAGCGTAAACAATGAGCAGTTCTTC. It translates to CAISGGRTSVNNEQFF.

CDR3 residues: CASSLVSSGSKTQYF. CDR3 DNA: TGCGCCAGCAGCTTGGTTAGTAGCGGGAGTAAGACCCAGTACTTC. The J gene is TRBJ2-7, the V gene TRBV5-1; 9 bases are a match to TRBD2. The better agreement between TRBJ2-5 and the DNA end casts doubt on the J call. Looked up from germline, CDR1 is SGHRS and CDR2 is YFSETQ. CDR3 length: 15 residues.

CDR3 in amino acids: CSVRDRTNTGELFF. CDR3 DNA sequence: TGCAGCGTTAGGGACAGGACCAACACCGGGGAGCTGTTTTTT. The rearrangement joins TRBV29-1 to TRBJ2-2; 8 bases match TRBD1. Germline loops: CDR1 SQVTM, CDR2 ANQGSEA. CDR3 size: 14 residues. J was trimmed by 2 bases and V by 5 bases; bases with no gene match: 4.

The chain carries TRBV10-3 and TRBJ1-1, with D possibly TRBD1 on 6 matching bases. Germline V lookup: CDR1 ENHRY, CDR2 SYGVKD. The CDR3 runs to 14 residues. Trimming cost V 3 bases and J 10 bases, with 18 bases left between them. This chain's CDR3 is CAISEGGITSRAFF. For the CDR3, the DNA is TGTGCCATCAGTGAAGGGGGGATAACCTCTCGAGCTTTCTTT.

The V gene is TRBV27, the J gene TRBJ2-1, with TRBD2 as a possible D gene (6 bases). Looked up from germline, CDR1 is MNHEY and CDR2 is SMNVEV (reference sequence). With 9 bases removed from V and 10 bases from J, the gap between germline ends came to 13 bases. The CDR3 has 11 residues. The CDR3 sequence is CASMRGTEQFF. CDR3 coding DNA: TGTGCCAGTATGCGGGGAACGGAGCAGTTCTTC.

The chain carries TRBV7-2 and TRBJ2-1; TRBD2 matches 15 bases. From germline, CDR1 is SGHTA and CDR2 FQGNSA. CDR3 length: 18 residues. The trim removed 5 bases at V and 0 bases at J, leaving 5 bases unmatched. The CDR3 DNA reads TGTGCCAGCAGCCGAGGACTAGCGGGAGGGCGCTCCTACAATGAGCAGTTCTTC. Residues: CASSRGLAGGRSYNEQFF.

CDR3 residues: CASSHGTGIARGRAFF. The CDR3, as DNA: TGTGCCAGCAGCCATGGGACAGGGATTGCGCGGGGGCGAGCTTTCTTT. The rearrangement uses TRBV14 and TRBJ1-1; 9 nucleotides agree with TRBD1. The CDR3 is 16 residues long. Germline values: CDR1 SGHDN, CDR2 FVKESK. V trimming: 3 bases; J trimming: 10 bases; junction bases outside the gene matches: 15.

This chain joins TRBV5-1 and TRBJ1-2, with a possible D match to TRBD1 (6 bases). The CDR3 is 15 residues long. V lost 2 bases and J lost 6, with 17 bases in between. Looked up from germline, CDR1 is SGHRS and CDR2 is YFSETQ. The CDR3 DNA reads TGCGCCAGCAGCTTACACACAGGGAAAGGGCATGGCTACACCTTC. Translated: CASSLHTGKGHGYTF.

This clonotype was detected a few times. The chain carries TRBV20-1 and TRBJ2-3, with TRBD1 identical over 7 bases. The CDR3 has 15 residues. Germline CDR1 reads DFQATT; CDR2 reads SNEGSKA (reference sequence). J lost 1 base, V lost 2 bases, and 6 bases had no gene match. The CDR3: CSARPGGEGTDTQYF. Written as DNA, the CDR3 is TGCAGTGCTAGACCAGGGGGAGAGGGCACAGATACGCAGTATTTT.

The rearrangement links TRBV27 to TRBJ1-2; 7 bases are a match to TRBD1. This CDR3 has 15 amino acids. Germline V gene lookup returns CDR1 MNHEY and CDR2 SMNVEV (reference sequence). Trimming at V came to 5 bases and at J to 1 base, leaving 7 bases not matched to a gene. CDR3 region: CASSGAGQINYGYTF. In nucleotides, the CDR3 is TGTGCCAGCAGTGGCGCGGGACAGATTAACTATGGCTACACCTTC.

The V and J genes are TRBV7-3 and TRBJ2-3; possibly TRBD2 for D (6 bases). From germline, CDR1 is SGHTA and CDR2 FQGTGA. The CDR3 spans 14 residues. Trimming left V 8 bases short and J 1 base short, with 13 bases between. This chain's CDR3 is CASLLAPGTDTQYF. The CDR3 region has the DNA TGTGCCAGCCTTCTAGCGCCGGGCACAGATACGCAGTATTTT.

The chain joins TRBV6-1 to TRBJ2-1; tentatively, D is TRBD1 or TRBD2 (6 bases each). The V gene's germline CDR1 is MNHNS and CDR2 SASEGT. V lost 3 bases, J lost 4 bases, and 13 bases lay in between. CDR3 length: 15 amino acids. CDR3 protein: CASSERGVLYNEQFF. The CDR3 region has the DNA TGTGCCAGCAGTGAGAGGGGGGTCCTTTACAATGAGCAGTTCTTC.

The genes are TRBV28 and TRBJ2-1, with 9 bases that match TRBD2. Trimming removed 4 bases from V and 5 bases from J; junction bases left unmatched: 9. Germline V lookup: CDR1 MDHEN, CDR2 SYDVKM. CDR3 length equals 16 residues. CDR3 nucleotides: TGTGCCAGCAGTTCCCATACGGGACTAGCCGACAATGAGCAGTTCTTC. This translates into CASSSHTGLADNEQFF.

The rearrangement uses TRBV20-1 and TRBJ1-2; D is ambiguous. The CDR3 sequence is 12 residues long. From germline, CDR1 is DFQATT and CDR2 SNEGSKA (reference sequence). V gave up 1 base and J gave up 6 bases, with 9 bases separating them. In DNA, the CDR3 is TGCAGTGCTAGAGGGTACGGGGATGGCTACACCTTC. The encoded protein is CSARGYGDGYTF.

This clonotype turned up a few times. A junction boundary mismatches the germline segment, possibly from a read error. The rearrangement uses TRBV7-7 and TRBJ2-1; weak D call: TRBD2 (6 bases). The germline V gene encodes CDR1 SSHAT and CDR2 FNYEAQ (reference sequence). This CDR3 comprises 15 residues. The CDR3 here is CASSRGTGGYNEQFF. For the CDR3, the DNA is TGTGCTAGCAGCCGGGGGACTGGAGGATACAATGAGCAGTTCTTC.

The chain joins TRBV5-1 to TRBJ2-4, with D unresolved. The V end was cut by 0 bases, the J end by 0 bases, with 7 bases between. The CDR3 contains 15 residues. Germline V gene lookup returns CDR1 SGHRS and CDR2 YFSETQ. The CDR3 loop is CASSLESLAKNIQYF. The DNA for the CDR3 is TGCGCCAGCAGCTTGGAGTCCCTAGCCAAAAACATTCAGTACTTC. Filled out from reference TRBV5-1 and TRBJ2-4, the complete variable domain reads KAGVTQTPRYLIKTRGQQVTLSCSPISGHRSVSWYQQTPGQGLQFLFEYFSETQRNKGNFPGRFSGRQFSNSRSEMNVSTLELGDSALYLCASSLESLAKNIQYFGAGTRLSVL.

The J gene is TRBJ2-1, the V gene TRBV11-2; 9 bases are a match to TRBD2. The CDR3 totals 15 residues. From germline, CDR1 is SGHAT and CDR2 FQNNGV. With 6 bases clipped from V and 8 bases from J, the junction kept 11 bases outside the gene matches. CDR3 coding DNA: TGTGCCAGCAGACCTACGGGACTAGCCGTGCATGAGCAGTTCTTC. Encoded protein: CASRPTGLAVHEQFF.

The chain carries TRBV6-2 or TRBV6-3 and TRBJ2-1; D possibly uses TRBD1 or TRBD2 (5 bases each). The CDR3 is made up of 15 amino acids. V was cut by 6 bases and J by 8 bases, with 20 bases left in between. Per germline, CDR1 MNHEY and CDR2 SVGEGT. The DNA for the CDR3 is TGTGCCAGCAGCCTTCGGGACCCCAAGACCGATGAGCAGTTCTTC. Translating gives CASSLRDPKTDEQFF.

This chain links TRBV12-3 or TRBV12-4 with TRBJ2-4, with D possibly matching TRBD1 (5 bases). The CDR3 has 14 amino acids. Trimming stripped 6 bases from V and 3 bases from J, with 12 bases between. This CDR3 reads CASRGQLVKNIQYF. CDR3 nucleotides: TGTGCCAGCAGGGGGCAGCTAGTCAAAAACATTCAGTACTTC.

This clonotype appeared once. V usage is TRBV11-2 and J usage is TRBJ1-6, with 7 bases aligning to TRBD1. Germline values: CDR1 SGHAT, CDR2 FQNNGV. V shed 3 bases, J shed 6 bases, and the junction held 5 bases outside the gene matches. The CDR3 extends over 15 amino acids. CDR3 DNA: TGTGCCAGCAGCTTCATACAGGGGTCTAATTCACCCCTCCACTTT. This gives the protein CASSFIQGSNSPLHF. The full variable domain, with the rest looked up from reference TRBV11-2 and TRBJ1-6, is EAGVAQSPRYKIIEKRQSVAFWCNPISGHATLYWYQQILGQGPKLLIQFQNNGVVDDSQLPKDRFSAERLKGVDSTLKIQPAKLEDSAVYLCASSFIQGSNSPLHFGNGTRLTVT.

DNA of the CDR3: TGTGCCAGCAGTCCCCTACAGGGGACCTATGGCTACACCTTC. The encoded protein is CASSPLQGTYGYTF. The chain recombines TRBV27 with TRBJ1-2; 7 bases align to TRBD1. The CDR3 consists of 14 residues. Germline CDR1 MNHEY, CDR2 SMNVEV (reference sequence). Trimming removed 5 bases from V and 4 bases from J; junction bases left unmatched: 7.

The chain links TRBV20-1 to TRBJ1-5; TRBD1 matches 7 bases. This CDR3 has 15 amino acids. The germline CDR1 and CDR2 sequences are DFQATT and SNEGSKA (reference sequence). V lost 3 bases and J lost 0; bases outside the gene matches: 5. The CDR3 DNA sequence: TGCAGTGCTAGCCTCGGGACAGATAGCAATCAGCCCCAGCATTTT. This translates into CSASLGTDSNQPQHF.